This T cell receptor (beta chain) was found in a study of T cell repertoires in aging, cancer and after chemotherapy. TCR beta rearrangements were amplified from peripheral blood genomic DNA. Per germline, CDR1 SGHTA and CDR2 FQGNSA. The CDR3 sequence is 16 residues long. Multiplex touch-down PCR with TRB-A/B primers amplified rearranged V-D-J TRB sequences. TCRdb re-called the multiplex PCR reads through MiXCR, storing one row per CDR3 protein. Of several thousand distinct CDR3 sequences in the sample, about 45% were seen once. As for this clonotype: Its ends do not fully match the called genes, so a read error is possible.

This chain joins TRBV7-2 and TRBJ2-7; D is ambiguous. The specimen sequenced was blood. The source is a human donor with a solid tumor. The CDR3 region has the DNA TGTGCCAGCAGCTTAGATACTTGGACGTTTTCCTACGGGCAGTACTTC. Protein: CASSLDTWTFSYGQYF.